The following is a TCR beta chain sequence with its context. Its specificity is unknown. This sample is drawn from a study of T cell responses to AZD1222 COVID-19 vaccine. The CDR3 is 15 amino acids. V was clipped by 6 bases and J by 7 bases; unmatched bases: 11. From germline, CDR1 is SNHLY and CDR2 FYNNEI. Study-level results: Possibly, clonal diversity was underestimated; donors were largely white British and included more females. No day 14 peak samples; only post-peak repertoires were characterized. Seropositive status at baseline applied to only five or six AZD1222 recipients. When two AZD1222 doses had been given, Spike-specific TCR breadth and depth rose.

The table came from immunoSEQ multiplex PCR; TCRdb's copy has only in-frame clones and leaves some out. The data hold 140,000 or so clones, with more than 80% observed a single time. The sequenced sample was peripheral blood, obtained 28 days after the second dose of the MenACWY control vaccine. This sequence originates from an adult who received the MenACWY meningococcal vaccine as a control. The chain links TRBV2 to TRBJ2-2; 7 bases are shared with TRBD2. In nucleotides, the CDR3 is TGTGCCAGCAGCGCCTCCGGACTAGTGAGCGGGGAGCTGTTTTTT. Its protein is CASSASGLVSGELFF.